The present T cell receptor (beta chain) was sequenced within a study of blood T cell repertoires in COVID-19. On the study more broadly: COVID-19 samples collected from the United States, Italy and Spain covered acute and convalescent phases. PBMCs, B-cell-depleted T cells, or T cells were the source of the cDNA or gDNA that made up the material.

Ages ranged from roughly 18 to 100 years, with residence in some 25 US areas. The CDR3 is 12 amino acids. V was cut by 3 bases and J by 7 bases, with 11 bases left in between. Germline-derived CDR1 and CDR2 are SGHNT and YYREEE (reference sequence). Per the study methods: Nucleated cell counts were estimated from reference gene primer amplification. Clones were sequenced by immunoSEQ multiplex PCR, and TCRdb holds only the in-frame ones, with some missing. The DNA gave D and trimming, while V, J and clone size come from that table. The table records 250,000 or so clones, about 90% of them present only once.

The chain carries TRBV5-4 and TRBJ2-7; the D gene is possibly TRBD2 (5 bases). Sequencing was performed on PBMCs or T cells enriched from blood (not recorded which). This clonotype was obtained from a human donor in a cohort exposed to, infected with or recovered from COVID-19 (not recorded which). The donor label of this sample is uncertain. The CDR3 loop is CASSSDWDEQYF. The DNA of the CDR3 is TGTGCCAGCAGCTCGGACTGGGATGAGCAGTACTTC.